A selection of T cell receptor beta chains follows, all from one sample in a study of blood T cells in healthy people across ages. TCRdb recomputed calls from the 5' RACE reads with MiXCR, one row per CDR3 protein. The sample includes approximately 800,000 distinct CDR3 sequences, roughly 25% seen only once; the top ten take more than 3%. The sample also formed part of further work on T cells of mothers and their children.

The sequenced sample consisted of blood. These receptors were taken from a boy aged 10-17 years in good health. CDR3s include the opening cysteine and the closing phenylalanine or tryptophan. Each record gives: CDR3 length, V gene, J gene, clone size, D gene, CDR3 protein, CDR3 DNA. A D gene is named only where the DNA matches it firmly. Rows give clone size only sometimes, using once, few, many, or a class for an expanded clone.

>16|TRBV5-1|TRBJ2-5|few|TRBD2
CASSPGTSGREETQYF
TGCGCCAGCAGCCCTGGGACTAGCGGGAGAGAAGAGACCCAGTACTTC
>15|TRBV27|TRBJ2-7|few|TRBD2
CASSLGLAGVLEQYF
TGTGCCAGCAGTTTGGGACTAGCGGGAGTTCTCGAGCAGTACTTC
>13|TRBV25-1|TRBJ1-5|-|-
CASSELGNQPQHF
TGTGCCAGCAGTGAATTGGGGAATCAGCCCCAGCATTTT
>14|TRBV5-1|TRBJ2-7|once|-
CASSKRPDGYEQYF
TGCGCCAGCAGCAAACGACCGGACGGCTACGAGCAGTACTTC
>15|TRBV29-1|TRBJ2-5|many|-
CSVEDQWRLPETQYF
TGCAGCGTTGAAGATCAGTGGAGGCTTCCAGAGACCCAGTACTTC
>19|TRBV11-2|TRBJ2-3|few|TRBD1
CASSLGALGTGVFADTQYF
TGTGCCAGCAGCTTAGGGGCCCTCGGGACAGGGGTTTTTGCAGATACGCAGTATTTT
>14|TRBV18|TRBJ2-1|-|-
CASSPPVSYNEQFF
TGTGCCAGTTCACCACCAGTCAGCTACAATGAGCAGTTCTTC
>19|TRBV7-2|TRBJ2-1|few|TRBD2
CASSLVRFGGRDSYNEQFF
TGTGCCAGCAGCTTAGTAAGGTTCGGCGGGAGGGACTCCTACAATGAGCAGTTCTTC
>13|TRBV4-1|TRBJ2-7|-|-
CASSQDPRGEQYF
TGCGCCAGCAGCCAAGATCCGCGGGGCGAGCAGTACTTC
>17|TRBV29-1|TRBJ2-3|-|-
CSVEEQLVAGSTDTQYF
TGCAGCGTTGAAGAACAACTCGTGGCGGGAAGCACAGATACGCAGTATTTT
>15|TRBV4-2|TRBJ1-3|few|-
CASSQDEGLRNTIYF
TGTGCCAGCAGCCAAGATGAAGGGCTTAGAAACACCATATATTTT
>14|TRBV12-3/TRBV12-4|TRBJ1-2|-|-
CASSLRGDGYGYTF
TGTGCCAGCAGTTTAAGGGGTGATGGCTATGGCTACACCTTC
>14|TRBV5-1|TRBJ1-2|few|-
CASSLAGKTYGYTF
TGCGCCAGCAGCTTGGCCGGGAAGACCTATGGCTACACCTTC
>15|TRBV7-2|TRBJ1-6|few|-
CASSYPTGYNSPLHF
TGTGCCAGCAGCTACCCTACAGGATATAACTCACCCCTCCACTTT
>14|TRBV4-3|TRBJ2-1|few|TRBD2
CASSYSSGDNEQFF
TGCGCCAGCAGCTATTCTAGCGGGGATAATGAGCAGTTCTTC
>14|TRBV6-5|TRBJ2-1|-|-
CASGATPGYNEQFF
TGTGCCAGTGGGGCCACCCCCGGCTACAATGAGCAGTTCTTC
>14|TRBV30|TRBJ1-4|many|TRBD1
CAWSEDRGNEKLFF
TGTGCCTGGAGTGAAGACAGGGGGAACGAAAAACTGTTTTTT
>13|TRBV12-3/TRBV12-4|TRBJ2-7|-|-
CASSLETRYEQYF
TGTGCCAGCAGTTTAGAGACTAGGTACGAGCAGTACTTC
>13|TRBV3-1|TRBJ2-5|few|-
CASSHVVRETQYF
TGTGCCAGCAGCCATGTTGTCAGAGAGACCCAGTACTTC
>15|TRBV6-6|TRBJ2-7|-|TRBD2
CASSVGTSGTYEQYF
TGTGCCAGCAGTGTCGGGACTAGCGGTACCTACGAGCAGTACTTC
>14|TRBV6-1|TRBJ2-7|-|TRBD1
CASSPDGTGVWQYF
TGTGCCAGCAGTCCAGACGGGACAGGGGTCTGGCAGTACTTC
>13|TRBV28|TRBJ2-7|-|-
CASNDSGEYEQYF
TGTGCCAGCAACGATAGCGGCGAGTACGAGCAGTACTTC
>14|TRBV11-1|TRBJ2-6|-|-
CASRSNSGANVLTF
TGTGCCAGCCGCTCCAATTCTGGGGCCAACGTCCTGACTTTC
>12|TRBV5-6|TRBJ2-7|-|-
CASSFQDYEQYF
TGTGCCAGCAGCTTCCAGGACTACGAGCAGTACTTC
>16|TRBV6-2/TRBV6-3|TRBJ1-5|-|-
CASSYLKGRGGQPQHF
TGTGCCAGCAGTTACTTGAAGGGTCGGGGCGGTCAGCCCCAGCATTTT
>16|TRBV7-9|TRBJ1-2|-|-
CASSLDPAGHNYGYTF
TGTGCCAGCAGCTTAGACCCGGCGGGGCACAACTATGGCTACACCTTC
>16|TRBV28|TRBJ2-5|few|-
CASSPTRGGRRETQYF
TGTGCCAGCAGCCCCACTCGTGGGGGGCGAAGAGAGACCCAGTACTTC
>14|TRBV7-9|TRBJ2-7|few|TRBD2
CASSVTSGEYEQYF
TGTGCCAGCAGCGTGACTAGCGGCGAATACGAGCAGTACTTC
>14|TRBV6-5|TRBJ2-3|-|-
CASSYLGPTDTQYF
TGTGCCAGCAGTTATCTCGGCCCCACAGATACGCAGTATTTT